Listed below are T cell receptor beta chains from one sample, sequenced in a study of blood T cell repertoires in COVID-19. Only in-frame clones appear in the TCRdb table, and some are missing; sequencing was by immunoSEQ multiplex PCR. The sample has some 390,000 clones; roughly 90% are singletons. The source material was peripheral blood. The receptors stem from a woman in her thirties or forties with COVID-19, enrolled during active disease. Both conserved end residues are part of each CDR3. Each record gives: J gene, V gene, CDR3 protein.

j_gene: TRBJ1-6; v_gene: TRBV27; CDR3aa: CASSPRQGLNSPLHF
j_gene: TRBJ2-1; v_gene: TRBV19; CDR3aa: CASSISLAGYEQFF
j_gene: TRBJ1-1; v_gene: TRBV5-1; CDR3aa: CASSSDTEAFF
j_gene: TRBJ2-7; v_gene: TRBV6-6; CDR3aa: CASSPTGYHEQYF
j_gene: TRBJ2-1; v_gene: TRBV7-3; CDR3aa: CASRGTSYNEQFF
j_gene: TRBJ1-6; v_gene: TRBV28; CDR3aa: CASSLVTRGSPLHF
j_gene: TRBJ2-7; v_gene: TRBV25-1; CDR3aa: CASSEYSGTGSEQYF
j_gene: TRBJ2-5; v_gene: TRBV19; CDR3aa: CASSIGPDRARDQYF
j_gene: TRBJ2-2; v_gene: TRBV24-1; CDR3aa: CATSTRGLGTGELFF
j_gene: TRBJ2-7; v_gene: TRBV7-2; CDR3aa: CASSLARTEAYEQYF
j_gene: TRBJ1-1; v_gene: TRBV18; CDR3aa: CASSDRNTEAFF
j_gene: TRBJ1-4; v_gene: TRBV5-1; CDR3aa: CASKALSGVNEKLFF
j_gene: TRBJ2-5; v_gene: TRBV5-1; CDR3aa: CASSLRQGETQYF
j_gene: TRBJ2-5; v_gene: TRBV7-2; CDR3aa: CASSSGQQETQYF
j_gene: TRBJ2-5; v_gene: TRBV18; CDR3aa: CASSPPRGETQYF